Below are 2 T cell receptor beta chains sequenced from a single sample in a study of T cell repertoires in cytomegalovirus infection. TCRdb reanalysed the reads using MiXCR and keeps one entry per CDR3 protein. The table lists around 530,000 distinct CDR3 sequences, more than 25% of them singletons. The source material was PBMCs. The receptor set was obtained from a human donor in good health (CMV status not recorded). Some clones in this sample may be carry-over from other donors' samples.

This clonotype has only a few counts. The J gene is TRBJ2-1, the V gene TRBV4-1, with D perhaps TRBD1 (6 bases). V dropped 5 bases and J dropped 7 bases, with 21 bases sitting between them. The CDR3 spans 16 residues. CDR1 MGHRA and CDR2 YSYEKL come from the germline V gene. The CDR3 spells CASSYQGNLDSNEQFF. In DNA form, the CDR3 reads TGCGCCAGCAGCTATCAGGGGAACTTAGACAGTAATGAGCAGTTCTTC.

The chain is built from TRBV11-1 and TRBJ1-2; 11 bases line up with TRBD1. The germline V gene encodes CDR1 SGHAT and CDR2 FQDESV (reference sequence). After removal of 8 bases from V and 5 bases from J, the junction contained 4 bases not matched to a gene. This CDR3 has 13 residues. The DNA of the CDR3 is TGTGCCAGCGGACAGGGGGCGAAATATGGCTACACCTTC. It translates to CASGQGAKYGYTF.